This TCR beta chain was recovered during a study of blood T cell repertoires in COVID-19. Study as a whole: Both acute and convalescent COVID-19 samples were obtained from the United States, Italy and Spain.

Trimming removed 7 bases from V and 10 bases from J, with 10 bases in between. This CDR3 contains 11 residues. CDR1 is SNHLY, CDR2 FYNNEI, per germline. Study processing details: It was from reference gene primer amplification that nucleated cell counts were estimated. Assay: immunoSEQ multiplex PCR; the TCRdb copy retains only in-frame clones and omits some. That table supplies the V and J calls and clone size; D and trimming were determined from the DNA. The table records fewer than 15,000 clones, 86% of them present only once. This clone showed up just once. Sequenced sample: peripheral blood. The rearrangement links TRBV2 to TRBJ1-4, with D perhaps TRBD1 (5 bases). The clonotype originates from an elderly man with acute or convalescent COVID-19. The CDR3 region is CASMGGGKLFF. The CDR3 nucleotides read TGTGCCAGCATGGGGGGGGGAAAACTGTTTTTT.